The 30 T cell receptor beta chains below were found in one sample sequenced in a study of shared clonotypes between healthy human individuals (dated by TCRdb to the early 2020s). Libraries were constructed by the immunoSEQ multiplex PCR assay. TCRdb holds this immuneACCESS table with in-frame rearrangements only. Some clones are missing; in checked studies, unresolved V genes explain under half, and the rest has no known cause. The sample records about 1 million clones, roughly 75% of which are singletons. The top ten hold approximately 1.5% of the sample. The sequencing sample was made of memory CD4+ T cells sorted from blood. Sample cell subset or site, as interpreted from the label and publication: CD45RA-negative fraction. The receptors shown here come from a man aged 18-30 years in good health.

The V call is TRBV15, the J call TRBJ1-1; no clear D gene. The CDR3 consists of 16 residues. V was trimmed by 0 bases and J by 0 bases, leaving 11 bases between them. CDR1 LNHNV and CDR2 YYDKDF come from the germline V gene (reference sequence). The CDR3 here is CATSREVTVMNTEAFF. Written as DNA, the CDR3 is TGTGCCACCAGCAGAGAAGTAACAGTAATGAACACTGAAGCTTTCTTT.

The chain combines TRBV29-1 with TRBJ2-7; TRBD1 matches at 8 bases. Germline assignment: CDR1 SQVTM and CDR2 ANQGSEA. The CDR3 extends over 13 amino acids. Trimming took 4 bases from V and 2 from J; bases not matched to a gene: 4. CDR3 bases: TGCAGCGTTGTGGACAGGGCCCCCTACGAGCAGTACTTC. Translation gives CSVVDRAPYEQYF.

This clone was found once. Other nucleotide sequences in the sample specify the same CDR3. The CDR3 here is CASSPTQGTEAFF. The DNA for the CDR3 is TGTGCCAGCTCACCAACCCAGGGCACTGAAGCTTTCTTT. This sequence joins TRBV18 and TRBJ1-1; tentatively, D is TRBD1 (5 bases). Trimming removed 2 bases at V and 4 bases at J, with 8 bases between. The CDR3 length is 13 residues. In germline, CDR1 is KGHSH, CDR2 LQKENI.

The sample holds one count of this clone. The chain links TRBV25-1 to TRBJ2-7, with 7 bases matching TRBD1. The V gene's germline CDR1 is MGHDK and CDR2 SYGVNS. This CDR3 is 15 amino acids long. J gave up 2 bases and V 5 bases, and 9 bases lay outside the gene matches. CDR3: CASSRGTDPPYEQYF. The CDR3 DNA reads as TGTGCCAGCAGTCGAGGGACAGATCCTCCCTACGAGCAGTACTTC.

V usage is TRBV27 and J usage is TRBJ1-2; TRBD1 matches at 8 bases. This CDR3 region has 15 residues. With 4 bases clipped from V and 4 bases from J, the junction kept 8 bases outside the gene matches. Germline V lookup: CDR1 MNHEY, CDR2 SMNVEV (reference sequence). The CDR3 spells CASSSGQGGFYGYTF. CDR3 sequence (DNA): TGTGCCAGCAGTTCTGGACAGGGCGGATTCTATGGCTACACCTTC.

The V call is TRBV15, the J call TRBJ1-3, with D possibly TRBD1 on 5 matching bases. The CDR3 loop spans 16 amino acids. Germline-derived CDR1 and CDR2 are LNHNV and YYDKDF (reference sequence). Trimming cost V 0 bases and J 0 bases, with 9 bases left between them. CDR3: CATSRDRGGSGNTIYF. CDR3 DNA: TGTGCCACCAGCAGAGATCGTGGGGGCTCTGGAAACACCATATATTTT.

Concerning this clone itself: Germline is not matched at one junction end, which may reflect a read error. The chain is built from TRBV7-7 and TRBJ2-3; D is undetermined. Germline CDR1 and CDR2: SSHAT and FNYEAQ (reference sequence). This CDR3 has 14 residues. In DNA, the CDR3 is TGTGCTAGCAGCTTATCAGAGAACACAGATACGCAGTATTTT. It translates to CASSLSENTDTQYF.

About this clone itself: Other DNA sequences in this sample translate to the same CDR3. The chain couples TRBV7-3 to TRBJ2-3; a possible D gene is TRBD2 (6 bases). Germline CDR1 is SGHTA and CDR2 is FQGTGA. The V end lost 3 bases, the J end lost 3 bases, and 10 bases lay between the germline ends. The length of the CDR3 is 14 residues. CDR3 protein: CASSFGGSTDTQYF. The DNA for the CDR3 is TGTGCCAGCAGCTTTGGGGGGAGTACAGATACGCAGTATTTT. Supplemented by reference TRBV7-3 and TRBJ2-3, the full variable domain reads GAGVSQTPSNKVTEKGKYVELRCDPISGHTALYWYRQSLGQGPEFLIYFQGTGAADDSGLPNDRFFAVRPEGSVSTLKIQRTERGDSAVYLCASSFGGSTDTQYFGPGTRLTVL.

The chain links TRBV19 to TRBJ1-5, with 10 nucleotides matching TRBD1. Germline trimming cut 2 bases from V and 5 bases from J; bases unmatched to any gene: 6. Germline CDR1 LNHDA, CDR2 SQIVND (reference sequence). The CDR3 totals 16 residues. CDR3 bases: TGTGCCAGTAGTATACAACATGGGACAGGGGATCAGCCCCAGCATTTT. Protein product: CASSIQHGTGDQPQHF.

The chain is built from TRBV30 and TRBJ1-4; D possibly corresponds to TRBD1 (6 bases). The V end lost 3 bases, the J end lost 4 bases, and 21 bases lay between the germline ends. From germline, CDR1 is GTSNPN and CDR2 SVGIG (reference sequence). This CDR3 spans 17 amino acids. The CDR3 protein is CAWSPSFGQPFNEKLFF. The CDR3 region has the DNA TGTGCCTGGAGCCCTTCGTTCGGACAGCCCTTTAATGAAAAACTGTTTTTT.

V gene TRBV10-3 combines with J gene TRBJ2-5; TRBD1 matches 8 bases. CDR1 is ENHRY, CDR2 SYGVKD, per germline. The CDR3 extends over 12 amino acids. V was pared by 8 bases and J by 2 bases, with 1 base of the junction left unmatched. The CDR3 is CAIGQGQETQYF. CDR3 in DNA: TGTGCCATCGGACAGGGTCAAGAGACCCAGTACTTC.

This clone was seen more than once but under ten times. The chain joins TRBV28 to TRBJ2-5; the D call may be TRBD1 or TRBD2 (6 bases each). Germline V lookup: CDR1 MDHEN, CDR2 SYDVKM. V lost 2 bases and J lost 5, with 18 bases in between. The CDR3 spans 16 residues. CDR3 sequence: CASSLGLQGASETQYF. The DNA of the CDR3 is TGTGCCAGCAGTTTAGGACTACAGGGAGCCTCGGAGACCCAGTACTTC.

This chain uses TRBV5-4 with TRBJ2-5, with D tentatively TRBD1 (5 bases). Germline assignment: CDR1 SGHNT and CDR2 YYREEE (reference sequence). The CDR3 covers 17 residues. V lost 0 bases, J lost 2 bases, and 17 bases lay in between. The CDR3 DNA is TGTGCCAGCAGCTTGGACCTCCAGAGACAGCCACAAGAGACCCAGTACTTC. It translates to CASSLDLQRQPQETQYF.

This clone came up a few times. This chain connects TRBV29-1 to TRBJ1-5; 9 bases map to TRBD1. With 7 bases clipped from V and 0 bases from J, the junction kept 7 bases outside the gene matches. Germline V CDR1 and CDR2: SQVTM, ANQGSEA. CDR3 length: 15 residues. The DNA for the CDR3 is TGCAGCGCTCCGGGACAGGGATATAGCAATCAGCCCCAGCATTTT. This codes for CSAPGQGYSNQPQHF.

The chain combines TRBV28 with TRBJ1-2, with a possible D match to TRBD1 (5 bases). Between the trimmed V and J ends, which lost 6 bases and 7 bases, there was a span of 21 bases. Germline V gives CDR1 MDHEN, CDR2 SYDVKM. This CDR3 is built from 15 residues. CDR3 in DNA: TGTGCCAGCAGCTTCTCTTCGGGACGGTCGGGTGGCTACACCTTC. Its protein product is CASSFSSGRSGGYTF.

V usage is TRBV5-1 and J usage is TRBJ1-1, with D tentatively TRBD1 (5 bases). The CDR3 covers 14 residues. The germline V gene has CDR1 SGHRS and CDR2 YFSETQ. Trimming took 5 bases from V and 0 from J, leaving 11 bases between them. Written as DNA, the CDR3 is TGCGCCAGCAGTAGAGAAGGGGTGAACACTGAAGCTTTCTTT. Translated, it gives CASSREGVNTEAFF.

In DNA, the CDR3 is TGTGCCAGTAGTATAGATCCCGGGACAGGGGGCGGTGAGCAGTTCTTC. Protein: CASSIDPGTGGGEQFF. The chain links TRBV19 to TRBJ2-1; 12 bases agree with TRBD1. CDR3 length: 16 residues. V was clipped by 0 bases and J by 9 bases; unmatched bases: 6. Germline V gene data show CDR1 as LNHDA and CDR2 as SQIVND (reference sequence).

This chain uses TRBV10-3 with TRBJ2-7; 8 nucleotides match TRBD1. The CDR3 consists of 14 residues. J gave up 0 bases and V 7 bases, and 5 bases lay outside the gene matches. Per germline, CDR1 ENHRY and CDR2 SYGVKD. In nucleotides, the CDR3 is TGTGCCATCAAGGACAGGGCTAGCTCCTACGAGCAGTACTTC. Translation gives CAIKDRASSYEQYF.

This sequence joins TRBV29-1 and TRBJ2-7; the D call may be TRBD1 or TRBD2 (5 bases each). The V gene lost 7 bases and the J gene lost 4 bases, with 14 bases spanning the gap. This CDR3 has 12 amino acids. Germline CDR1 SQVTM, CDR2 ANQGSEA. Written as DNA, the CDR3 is TGCAGCGCCCGACGGGGCTCTTACGAGCAGTACTTC. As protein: CSARRGSYEQYF.

The CDR3 protein is CASSLTDRDRWGTNEKLFF. In nucleotides, the CDR3 is TGTGCCAGCAGCTTGACTGACAGGGACCGTTGGGGAACTAATGAAAAACTGTTTTTT. The chain recombines TRBV11-3 with TRBJ1-4; TRBD1 matches at 7 bases. This CDR3 spans 19 amino acids. CDR1 and CDR2 (germline): SGHNT, YENEEA. The V and J ends lost 3 bases and 1 base, in that order; junction bases with no gene match: 14.

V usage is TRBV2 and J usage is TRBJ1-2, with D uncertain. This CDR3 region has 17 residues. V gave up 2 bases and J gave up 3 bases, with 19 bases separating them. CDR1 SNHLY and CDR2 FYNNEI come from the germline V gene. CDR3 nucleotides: TGTGCCAGCAGTGAAAATTTAGGTCCGCAAACGTACTATGGCTACACCTTC. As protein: CASSENLGPQTYYGYTF.

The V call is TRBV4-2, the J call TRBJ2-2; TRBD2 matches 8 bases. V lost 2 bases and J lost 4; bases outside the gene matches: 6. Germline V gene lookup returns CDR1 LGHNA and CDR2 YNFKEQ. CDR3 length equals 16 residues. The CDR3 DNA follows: TGTGCCAGCAGCCAAAGGGGACTAGGCGTCACCGGGGAGCTGTTTTTT. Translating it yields CASSQRGLGVTGELFF.

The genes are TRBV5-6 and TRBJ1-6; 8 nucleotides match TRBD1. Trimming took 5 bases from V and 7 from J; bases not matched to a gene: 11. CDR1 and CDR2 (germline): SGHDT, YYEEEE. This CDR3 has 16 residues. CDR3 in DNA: TGTGCCAGCAGTCCTTCAAGGACAGGGTCGAATTCACCCCTCCACTTT. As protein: CASSPSRTGSNSPLHF.

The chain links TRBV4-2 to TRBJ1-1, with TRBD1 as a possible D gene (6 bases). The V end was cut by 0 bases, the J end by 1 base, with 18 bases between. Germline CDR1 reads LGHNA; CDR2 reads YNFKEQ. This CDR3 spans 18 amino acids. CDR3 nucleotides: TGTGCCAGCAGCCAAGAAGGAGCCGGAGGGGGGAAGAACACTGAAGCTTTCTTT. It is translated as CASSQEGAGGGKNTEAFF.

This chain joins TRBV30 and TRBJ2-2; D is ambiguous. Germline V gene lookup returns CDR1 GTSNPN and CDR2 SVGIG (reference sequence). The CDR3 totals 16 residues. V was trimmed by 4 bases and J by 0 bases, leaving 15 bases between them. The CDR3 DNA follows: TGTGCCTGGACCGATGGGGTTAGGGCGAACACCGGGGAGCTGTTTTTT. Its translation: CAWTDGVRANTGELFF.

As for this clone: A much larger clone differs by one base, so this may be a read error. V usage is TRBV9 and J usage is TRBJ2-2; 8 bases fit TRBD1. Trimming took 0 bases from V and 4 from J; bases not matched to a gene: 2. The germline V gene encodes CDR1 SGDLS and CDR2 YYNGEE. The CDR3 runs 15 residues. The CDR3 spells CASSVGQGTTGELFF. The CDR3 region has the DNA TGTGCCAGCAGCGTAGGACAGGGGACCACCGGGGAGCTGTTTTTT.

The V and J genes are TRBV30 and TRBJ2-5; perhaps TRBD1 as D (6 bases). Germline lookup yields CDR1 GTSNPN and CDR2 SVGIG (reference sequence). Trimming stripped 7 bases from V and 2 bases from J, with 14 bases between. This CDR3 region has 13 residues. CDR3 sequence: CAFGQTAQETQYF. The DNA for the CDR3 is TGTGCCTTCGGACAGACAGCACAAGAGACCCAGTACTTC.

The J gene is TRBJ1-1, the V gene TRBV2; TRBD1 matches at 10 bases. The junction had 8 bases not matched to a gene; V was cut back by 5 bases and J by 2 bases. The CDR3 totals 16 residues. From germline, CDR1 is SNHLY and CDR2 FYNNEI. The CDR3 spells CASSQRRTGGNTEAFF. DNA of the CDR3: TGTGCCAGCAGTCAACGTCGGACAGGGGGAAACACTGAAGCTTTCTTT.

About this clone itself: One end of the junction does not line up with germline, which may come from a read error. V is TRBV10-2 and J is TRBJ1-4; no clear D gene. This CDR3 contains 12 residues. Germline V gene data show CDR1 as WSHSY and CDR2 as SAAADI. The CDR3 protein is CASSDGYQAPSF. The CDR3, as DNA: TGCGCCAGCAGTGACGGTTATCAGGCTCCGAGTTTT.

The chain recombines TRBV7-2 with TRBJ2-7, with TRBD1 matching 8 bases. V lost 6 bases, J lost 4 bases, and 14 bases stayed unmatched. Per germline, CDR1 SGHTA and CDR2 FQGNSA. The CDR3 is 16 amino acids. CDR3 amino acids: CASSLGGGQGVYEQYF. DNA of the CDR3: TGTGCCAGCAGTCTGGGAGGCGGACAGGGCGTTTACGAGCAGTACTTC.